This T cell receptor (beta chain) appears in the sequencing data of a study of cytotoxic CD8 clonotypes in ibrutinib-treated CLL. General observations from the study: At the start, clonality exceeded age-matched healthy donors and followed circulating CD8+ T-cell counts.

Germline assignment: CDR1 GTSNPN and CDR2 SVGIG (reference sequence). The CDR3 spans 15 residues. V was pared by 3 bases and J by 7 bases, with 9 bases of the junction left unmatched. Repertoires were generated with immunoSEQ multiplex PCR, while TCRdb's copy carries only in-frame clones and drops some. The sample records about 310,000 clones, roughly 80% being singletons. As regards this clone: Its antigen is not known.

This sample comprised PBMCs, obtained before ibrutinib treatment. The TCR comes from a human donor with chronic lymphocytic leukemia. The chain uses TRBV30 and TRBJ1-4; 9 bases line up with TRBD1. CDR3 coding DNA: TGTGCCTGGAGGGATATACAGGGGGCAGGTGAAAAACTGTTTTTT. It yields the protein CAWRDIQGAGEKLFF. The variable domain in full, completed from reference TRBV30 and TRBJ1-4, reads SQTIHQWPATLVQPVGSPLSLECTVEGTSNPNLYWYRQAAGRGLQLLFYSVGIGQISSEVPQNLSASRPQDRQFILSSKKLLLSDSGFYLCAWRDIQGAGEKLFFGSGTQLSVL.